The present T cell receptor beta chain was sequenced within a study of cytomegalovirus exposure and HLA in healthy donors. Whole-study results and caveats: Reported performance of the classifier showed diagnosis of cytomegalovirus status with high specificity and sensitivity.

As to this clone: Its antigen is undetermined.

V was pared by 9 bases and J by 7 bases, with 9 bases between. The CDR3 covers 10 residues. Looked up from germline, CDR1 is SNHLY and CDR2 is FYNNEI. The PCR contained 60 Vbeta and 13 Jbeta primers. The method was immunoSEQ multiplex PCR; TCRdb's version includes in-frame clones alone and lacks a portion of them. This table has around 210,000 clones, roughly 78% appearing once. The sample comprised PBMCs. The chain employs TRBV2 and TRBJ1-2; D is unclear. The receptor comes from a boy aged 10-17 years in good health and CMV-seronegative. The chain's CDR3 is CARGLSGYTF. For the CDR3, the DNA is TGTGCCAGAGGACTTAGTGGCTACACCTTC.